Each of the 28 T cell receptor beta chains below was sequenced from the same sample in a study of long-term antiretroviral therapy in people with HIV. Survey-level resolution applied to immunoSEQ assay v3.0. Generated by immunoSEQ multiplex PCR, the TCRdb table keeps only in-frame clones and is missing some. Among about 39,000 clones listed, approximately 85% were seen once. This specimen was unsorted PBMCs, taken 3.1 years after starting antiretroviral therapy. Receptors were obtained from a woman aged 50 to 60 with HIV.

The chain carries TRBV7-8 and TRBJ1-5, with TRBD1 as a possible D gene (5 bases). The CDR3 runs 17 residues. Trimming took off 5 bases at V and 0 bases at J, with 17 bases between the two ends. Germline loops: CDR1 SGHVS, CDR2 FQNEAQ. DNA for the CDR3: TGTGCCAGCAGCCCGGGGACGGCGACCCGTAGCAATCAGCCCCAGCATTTT. This codes for CASSPGTATRSNQPQHF.

CDR3 DNA sequence: TGTGCCATCAGCCCCGACAGATTTGGTGGCTACACCTTC. The encoded protein is CAISPDRFGGYTF. The rearrangement links TRBV10-3 to TRBJ1-2; D is possibly TRBD1 (5 bases). The germline V and J ends were trimmed by 6 bases and 7 bases, with 15 bases remaining between them. CDR1 is ENHRY and CDR2 is SYGVKD in the germline V gene. This CDR3 is 13 amino acids long.

The count of this clone is one. The chain employs TRBV7-6 and TRBJ2-1; possibly TRBD1 for D (6 bases). CDR1 and CDR2 (germline): SGHVS, FNYEAQ. The CDR3 runs to 14 residues. Deletions cut 5 bases from V and 0 bases from J, with 8 bases between. The DNA of the CDR3 is TGTGCCAGCAGCCCGGGACACTCCTACAATGAGCAGTTCTTC. It encodes CASSPGHSYNEQFF.

The CDR3 bases are TGCGCCAGCAGCCAAGATTTTACCCAAGAGACCCAGTACTTC. Translation gives CASSQDFTQETQYF. The rearrangement joins TRBV4-3 to TRBJ2-5; the D is unclear. Looked up from germline, CDR1 is LGHNA and CDR2 is YSLEER. V was cut by 0 bases and J by 1 base, with 6 bases left in between. The CDR3 has 14 amino acids.

The chain couples TRBV18 to TRBJ1-5; TRBD1 is a possible D gene (6 bases). Germline lookup yields CDR1 KGHSH and CDR2 LQKENI. The CDR3 consists of 14 residues. Trimming left V 6 bases short and J 1 base short, with 10 bases between. The chain's CDR3 is CASSHDRSNQPQHF. The CDR3 DNA follows: TGTGCCAGCTCCCATGACAGGAGCAATCAGCCCCAGCATTTT.

The CDR3 is CASSFRSYGYTF. The CDR3 region has the DNA TGTGCCAGCAGCTTCAGGAGTTATGGCTACACCTTC. The chain carries TRBV5-8 and TRBJ1-2; D call uncertain. This CDR3 has 12 amino acids. The germline gives CDR1 SGHTS, CDR2 YDEGEE. The V end was cut by 2 bases, the J end by 5 bases, with 7 bases between.

The chain uses TRBV2 and TRBJ2-1, with 14 positions matching TRBD2. The trim removed 6 bases at V and 5 bases at J, leaving 6 bases unmatched. The CDR3 covers 16 residues. The germline V gene encodes CDR1 SNHLY and CDR2 FYNNEI. Here the CDR3 DNA reads TGTGCCAGCAGGACTAGCGGGGGGGGTAGCGACAATGAGCAGTTCTTC. This translates into CASRTSGGGSDNEQFF.

The chain joins TRBV9 to TRBJ2-1, with 11 bases fitting TRBD2. The CDR3 runs 15 residues. The germline gives CDR1 SGDLS, CDR2 YYNGEE. The junction had 1 base not matched to a gene; V was cut back by 5 bases and J by 0 bases. The CDR3 is CASSTSGGSYNEQFF. The CDR3 DNA follows: TGTGCCAGCAGTACTAGCGGGGGCTCCTACAATGAGCAGTTCTTC.

The chain has TRBV4-2 and TRBJ1-4; TRBD1 aligns across 9 bases. V trimming: 2 bases; J trimming: 4 bases; junction bases outside the gene matches: 5. The CDR3 consists of 16 residues. CDR1 LGHNA and CDR2 YNFKEQ come from the germline V gene. The CDR3 is CASSQRTGQGNEKLFF. Here the CDR3 DNA reads TGTGCCAGCAGCCAACGAACGGGACAGGGTAATGAAAAACTGTTTTTT.

The chain uses TRBV2 and TRBJ2-3; 9 nucleotides agree with TRBD1. Germline V lookup: CDR1 SNHLY, CDR2 FYNNEI. The CDR3 spans 15 residues. The junction had 16 bases not matched to a gene; V was cut back by 10 bases and J by 8 bases. In nucleotides, the CDR3 is TGTGCCATCCAAGACCCCGGGACAGGGCCAGGTACGCAGTATTTT. It yields the protein CAIQDPGTGPGTQYF.

The rearrangement uses TRBV5-1 and TRBJ1-1, with 7 bases aligning to TRBD1. Looked up from germline, CDR1 is SGHRS and CDR2 is YFSETQ. J gave up 4 bases and V 4 bases, and 16 bases lay outside the gene matches. The CDR3 length is 17 residues. The CDR3 DNA is TGCGCCAGCAGCCCAGGGGGTGAGTATATTTCCGGCACTGAAGCTTTCTTT. It is translated as CASSPGGEYISGTEAFF.

This clone was seen a few times. The rearrangement joins TRBV29-1 to TRBJ1-5; a weak D match, TRBD1 (5 bases). V shed 5 bases and J shed 6 bases, with 11 bases lying between them. CDR1 and CDR2 (germline): SQVTM, ANQGSEA. The CDR3 consists of 12 residues. CDR3 DNA sequence: TGCAGCGTTATGACAGTCGGTCAGCCCCAGCATTTT. Its protein product is CSVMTVGQPQHF.

The V gene is TRBV4-3, the J gene TRBJ2-1; D is unresolved. The V and J ends lost 0 bases and 5 bases respectively, with 11 bases between them. Germline values: CDR1 LGHNA, CDR2 YSLEER. This CDR3 is 15 amino acids long. CDR3 sequence reads: CASSQEGYSNNEQFF. The CDR3 nucleotides read TGCGCCAGCAGCCAAGAGGGGTATTCAAACAATGAGCAGTTCTTC.

This sequence joins TRBV5-6 and TRBJ1-1, with 12 bases matching TRBD1. The V gene's germline CDR1 is SGHDT and CDR2 YYEEEE. CDR3 length equals 19 residues. The ends lost 2 bases at V and 0 bases at J; junction bases unmatched: 11. CDR3 protein: CASSLLGTGGVILNTEAFF. CDR3 nucleotide sequence: TGTGCCAGCAGCTTACTAGGGACAGGGGGCGTAATTCTGAACACTGAAGCTTTCTTT.

This chain's CDR3 is CASSFTSATYNEQFF. In DNA, the CDR3 is TGTGCCAGCAGCTTTACTAGCGCTACCTACAATGAGCAGTTCTTC. The chain carries TRBV7-3 and TRBJ2-1, with 7 bases aligning to TRBD2. CDR1 and CDR2 from the germline V gene are SGHTA and FQGTGA. This CDR3 is built from 15 residues. The V gene end was trimmed by 3 bases and the J gene end by 2 bases; junction bases not matched to a gene: 4.

The count of this clone is one. The chain joins TRBV6-4 to TRBJ1-6, with TRBD1 matching over 9 bases. Germline trimming cut 6 bases from V and 6 bases from J; bases unmatched to any gene: 15. Looked up from germline, CDR1 is MRHNA and CDR2 is SNTAGT. CDR3 size: 18 residues. CDR3 nucleotide sequence: TGTGCCAGCAGCTTGACCCCGACAGGGGGGATCGGTAATTCACCCCTCCACTTT. Translating gives CASSLTPTGGIGNSPLHF.

The chain joins TRBV19 to TRBJ2-2; no definite D call. The V end was cut by 10 bases, the J end by 1 base, with 13 bases between. The CDR3 length is 14 residues. The germline CDR1 and CDR2 sequences are LNHDA and SQIVND (reference sequence). The CDR3 protein is CATSDGRNTGELFF. CDR3 sequence (DNA): TGTGCCACCTCGGACGGAAGGAACACCGGGGAGCTGTTTTTT.

The chain combines TRBV6-5 with TRBJ1-1; no clear D gene. The CDR3 contains 13 residues. CDR1 is MNHEY, CDR2 SVGAGI, per germline. V shed 7 bases and J shed 1 base, with 10 bases lying between them. As DNA, the CDR3 is TGTGCCAGCACCGGACGGACGAACACTGAAGCTTTCTTT. Encoded protein: CASTGRTNTEAFF.

As DNA, the CDR3 is TGTGCCAGCAGCTTGGGACAGCGGGGTCTAGCCAAAAACATTCAGTACTTC. Translating it yields CASSLGQRGLAKNIQYF. The chain carries TRBV7-6 and TRBJ2-4; D may correspond to TRBD1 or TRBD2 (7 bases each). Germline values: CDR1 SGHVS, CDR2 FNYEAQ. The CDR3 totals 17 residues. Trimming shortened V by 3 bases and J by 0 bases, and 15 bases separated the two germline ends.

The gene calls are TRBV4-3 and TRBJ2-3, with D possibly TRBD1 on 6 matching bases. Trimming took 4 bases from V and 2 from J, leaving 10 bases between them. Germline V lookup: CDR1 LGHNA, CDR2 YSLEER. This CDR3 has 14 amino acids. CDR3 DNA: TGCGCCAGCAGCCCAGGGGCTATCACAGATACGCAGTATTTT. Its translation: CASSPGAITDTQYF.

The chain uses TRBV2 and TRBJ2-7; 9 bases are a match to TRBD1. The germline V gene encodes CDR1 SNHLY and CDR2 FYNNEI. Trimming cost V 9 bases and J 3 bases; bases outside gene matches: 6. CDR3 size: 13 residues. DNA for the CDR3: TGTGCCAGTCTCCGGGACAGGGACTACGAGCAGTACTTC. It is translated as CASLRDRDYEQYF.

This clone was counted a few times. The V call is TRBV4-1, the J call TRBJ1-2, with a weak D call TRBD1 (5 bases). This CDR3 contains 13 residues. Trimming stripped 4 bases from V and 10 bases from J, with 16 bases between. Germline lookup yields CDR1 MGHRA and CDR2 YSYEKL. The CDR3 loop is CASSPLGGSSYTF. The DNA of the CDR3 is TGCGCCAGCAGCCCCCTTGGGGGGTCTTCCTACACCTTC.

The chain employs TRBV7-2 and TRBJ1-1; TRBD1 matches at 8 bases. V shed 2 bases and J 6 bases; nucleotides not matched to a gene: 2. This CDR3 spans 13 amino acids. Germline V gene lookup returns CDR1 SGHTA and CDR2 FQGNSA. CDR3 sequence (DNA): TGTGCCAGCAGCTTACAGGGGGCCTCTGAAGCTTTCTTT. It yields the protein CASSLQGASEAFF. The whole variable domain, filled in from reference TRBV7-2 and TRBJ1-1, reads GAGVSQSPSNKVTEKGKDVELRCDPISGHTALYWYRQSLGQGLEFLIYFQGNSAPDKSGLPSDRFSAERTGGSVSTLTIQRTQQEDSAVYLCASSLQGASEAFFGQGTRLTVV.

The chain joins TRBV27 to TRBJ2-3; no firm D call. Germline assignment: CDR1 MNHEY and CDR2 SMNVEV (reference sequence). Trimming pared 5 bases from V and 2 bases from J, leaving 23 bases between. The CDR3 runs to 18 residues. The CDR3 bases are TGTGCCAGCAGTCCAACCTTTTGGGCATTTACATCCACAGATACGCAGTATTTT. The encoded protein is CASSPTFWAFTSTDTQYF.

This rearrangement joins TRBV2 to TRBJ2-6; 10 positions match TRBD1. The CDR3 runs 17 residues. Looked up from germline, CDR1 is SNHLY and CDR2 is FYNNEI. The ends lost 7 bases at V and 2 bases at J; junction bases unmatched: 8. For the CDR3, the DNA is TGTGCCAGCACCCCCGGGACAGGGGTAACTGGGGCCAACGTCCTGACTTTC. It yields the protein CASTPGTGVTGANVLTF.

The rearrangement links TRBV11-1 to TRBJ1-2; D is ambiguous. The CDR3 loop spans 15 amino acids. CDR1 is SGHAT and CDR2 is FQDESV in the germline V gene (reference sequence). V lost 6 bases, J lost 8 bases, and 22 bases lay in between. The CDR3 sequence is CASSPRASKGWGYTF. The CDR3 DNA reads as TGTGCCAGCAGTCCCCGGGCCTCGAAAGGATGGGGCTACACCTTC.

This chain joins TRBV2 and TRBJ2-1, with D maybe TRBD2 (7 bases). The ends were cut back, 6 bases at V and 4 bases at J, with 10 bases in the middle. Germline CDR1 is SNHLY and CDR2 is FYNNEI. The CDR3 extends over 13 amino acids. CDR3 residues: CASSGGRYNEQFF. DNA of the CDR3: TGTGCCAGCAGCGGGGGGCGGTACAATGAGCAGTTCTTC.

This rearrangement joins TRBV4-3 to TRBJ1-6; perhaps TRBD1 as D (5 bases). The V gene's germline CDR1 is LGHNA and CDR2 YSLEER. The CDR3 is 15 amino acids. V was shortened by 0 bases and J by 7 bases, with 10 bases between the two germline ends. The CDR3 protein is CASSQEQAENSPLHF. The DNA of the CDR3 is TGCGCCAGCAGCCAAGAACAGGCGGAGAATTCACCCCTCCACTTT.